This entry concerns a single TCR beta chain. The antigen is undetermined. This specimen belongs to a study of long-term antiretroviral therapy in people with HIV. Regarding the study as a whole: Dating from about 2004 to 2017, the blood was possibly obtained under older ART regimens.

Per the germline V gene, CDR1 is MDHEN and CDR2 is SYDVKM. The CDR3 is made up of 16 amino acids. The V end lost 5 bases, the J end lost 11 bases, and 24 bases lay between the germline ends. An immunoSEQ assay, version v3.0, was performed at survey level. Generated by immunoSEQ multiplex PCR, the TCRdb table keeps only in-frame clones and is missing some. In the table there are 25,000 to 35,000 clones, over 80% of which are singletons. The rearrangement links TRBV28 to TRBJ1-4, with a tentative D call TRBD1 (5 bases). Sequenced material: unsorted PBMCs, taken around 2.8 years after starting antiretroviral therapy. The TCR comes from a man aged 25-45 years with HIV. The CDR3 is CASSTLVILQGEKLFF. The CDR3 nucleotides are TGTGCCAGCAGTACGCTTGTGATTCTCCAGGGTGAGAAACTGTTTTTT.